This T cell receptor (beta chain) was captured in a study of shared clonotypes between healthy human individuals. General study findings and limits: Clonotypes shared by all four donors outscored non-shared clonotypes in generation probability.

With regard to this clone: What it binds is unknown.

Adults of Caucasian background living in Nashville, Tennessee made up all donors. Germline lookup yields CDR1 SGHVS and CDR2 FQNEAQ. This CDR3 is built from 12 residues. Between the trimmed V and J ends, which lost 4 bases and 7 bases, there was a span of 10 bases. Repertoires were generated with immunoSEQ multiplex PCR, while TCRdb's copy carries only in-frame clones and drops some. The sample records 950,000 to 1,100,000 clones, more than 75% being singletons. The sequence was obtained from a man in his late teens or twenties in good health. Some clones in this sample may be carry-over from other donors' samples. The chain is built from TRBV7-8 and TRBJ1-1; D is unresolved. The sequenced sample was memory CD4+ T cells from PBMCs. Subset indicated: CD45RA-negative fraction. CDR3 coding DNA: TGTGCCAGCAGCTCTAATTCGGTTGAAGCTTTCTTT. Translating gives CASSSNSVEAFF.